This T cell receptor beta chain was recorded in a study of cytomegalovirus exposure and HLA in healthy donors (dated by TCRdb to about 2017). Regarding the research as a whole: An earlier analysis of roughly 630 of the donors reported 276 Gb of sequence data and 117 million unique TCR beta sequences from about 200 million T cells. Among some 410 genotyped donors of the cohort, an average of about 240,000 unique TCR beta nucleotide sequences were sequenced per donor, roughly 20% of them non-productive. Rather than drawing on any new phenotypic data, the later analysis identified candidate immune exposures from TCR beta sequences and the way those sequences occurred across donors. Of the 300 to 500 genotyped donors, 70% to 90% were placed in the genetic ancestry cluster associated with self-reported Caucasian donors. To predict cytomegalovirus infection status, the study brought together high-throughput TCR immunosequencing, statistical association of individual TCRs with disease status, and machine learning. The T cell repertoires of around 670 subjects were profiled by immunosequencing and related to cytomegalovirus serostatus. Class I and class II HLA loci were covered by the typing at four-digit resolution. In addition to the first cohort of hundreds of subjects, a separate validation cohort of around 110 different subjects was used. Approximately 300 gigabases of sequencing data and tens of millions of unique TCR sequences made up an early release that covered nearly 650 HLA-typed donors. Donor age, sex, ethnicity and CMV serostatus were compiled together with the repertoire data. Several DR-DQ haplotypes were handled as single units for association and clustering because linkage in the cohort was strong. The aim of the study was to test whether cataloging public T cell receptors could identify signatures of past pathogen exposure. All discovery cohort repertoires had been generated using a single sequencing platform. To study patterns of TCR occurrence, a later analysis re-analyzed previously published TCR beta repertoires from 650 to 750 donors and added high-resolution HLA genotyping. Typing coverage differed by locus: A, B, C, DRB1 and DQB1 were typed in roughly 629-630 donors, DQA1 in 522, DPA1 in 606, and DPB1 in 472. In a later genetic analysis, genome-wide SNP genotypes for about three fifths of the roughly 670 donors were used, and that subset was treated as a discovery cohort. An earlier analysis of about 600 of the donors used high-throughput TCR beta sequencing to judge whether each TCR beta V gene segment behaved as functional or pseudogenic.

Turning to this clone: Its antigen is unknown. No much larger clonotype is one base removed from it; base qualities were not supplied.

The cohort consisted of 666 healthy bone marrow donors. At the time of sampling, every cohort member was nominally healthy, though immune exposures that went unrecorded were likely present. The donor was CMV seronegative and was included in the group of a few hundred seronegative cohort members. A peripheral blood sample was provided by each donor, and peripheral blood mononuclear cells were used for TCR beta sequencing. The Qiagen DNeasy Blood Extraction Kit was used to extract genomic DNA from the blood cell samples. Reading from cysteine to phenylalanine, the CDR3 counts 16 amino acids. Of the read, only the CDR3 DNA is kept; its 48 bases are in frame from base 1. V loses 3 bases, J loses 0 bases, and the germline ends lie 9 bases apart. CDR1 LNHDA and CDR2 SQIVND were looked up in the germline V gene (reference sequence). The library came from the immunoSEQ multiplex PCR assay. For the multiplex PCR, a mixture combining 60 forward primers for TCR Vbeta segments and 13 reverse primers for TCR Jbeta segments was used. A multiplex PCR assay on genomic DNA amplified the CDR3 region of rearranged TCR beta genes. On the Illumina HiSeq System, the amplified TCR beta libraries were sequenced as 87-base-pair reads. Processing in the source paper ran as follows. A later analysis tallied 75 million to 85 million unique TCR beta chains across the 666 repertoires, and about 10 million of those chains were shared by two or more donors. Raw reads were error-corrected and collapsed into unique sequences with a nearest-neighbor algorithm that merged closely related sequences to remove PCR and sequencing errors. Alignment of CDR3 sequences to IMGT reference sequences was used to assign V, D and J gene segments. Each retained sequence needed at least a six-nucleotide match to both a V gene segment and a J gene segment. A rearrangement counted as productive if the CDR3 had no stop codons and remained in frame with V and J, and every other rearrangement counted as non-productive. CDR3 was defined according to IMGT convention as the region running from the second conserved V-encoded cysteine to the conserved J-encoded phenylalanine. The earlier analysis of 450 to 750 of the donors excluded any sequence lacking an unambiguous match to a single V gene segment. An earlier analysis of some 610 of the donors called V segments functional above 56.7% productive rearrangements and segregating when the between-donor standard deviation exceeded 5%. To diagnose cytomegalovirus status from the catalog of TCR beta chain sequences, a statistical classification framework was built. In a later analysis, TCR nucleotide sequences were compared against IMGT/GENE-DB human TR gene sequences so that V and J genes could be assigned. Using the TCRdist pipeline, a later analysis assigned CDR3 sequences along with most-parsimonious VDJ recombination scenarios. In a later analysis, every TCR beta chain was defined by the combination of its CDR3 amino acid sequence and its V-gene family, and reads without a unique V-gene family were dropped. To address suspected cross-contamination and a sequencing artifact, a later analysis removed around 590 highly shared, low-generation-probability nucleotide sequences. In a later analysis, a clonal expansion index was calculated for each public chain from normalized within-repertoire ranks of inferred template counts. A later analysis computed generation probabilities with a VDJ recombination model fitted to out-of-frame rearrangements, and checked the results against IGoR. In a later analysis, TCR-TCR, TCR-HLA and TCR-CMV co-occurrence was scored with hypergeometric tests, and a repertoire-size bias correction was applied to TCR pairs. In a later analysis, false discovery rates were estimated by permuting HLA or CMV assignments 20 times. In a later analysis, co-occurring TCRs were grouped using DBSCAN, with TCRdist sequence similarity added in when clustering inside HLA-allele-positive subsets. Co-occurrence clustering excluded repertoires with fewer than 30,000 or more than 120,000 public chains, plus five with anomalous nucleotide sharing. TCRdb provides this immuneACCESS table in a form limited to in-frame rearrangements. Some clones are lacking; in checked studies, under half of them reflect an unresolved V gene, and why the rest are absent is not known. V, J and clone size derive from that table, while D and trimming were established from the DNA sequence. A total of about 98,000 clones appear in this sample, 80% to 85% of them only once. The ten largest make up around 1.5% of the sample.

Study-wide findings and limitations: While some public TCRs were present in many individuals, most TCR sequences turned up only very rarely across donors. The cohort was sequenced for TCR beta chains only, and without alpha or paired-chain data the features that could be detected were limited. A further reported finding was that TCR beta sequences accurately predicted the HLA-A and HLA-B alleles for most subjects in the first cohort. In a later analysis, several top co-occurrence clusters were reported to appear linked to parvovirus B19, influenza, CMV and Epstein-Barr virus. In an earlier analysis of around 500 of the donors, most TCR beta V segments appeared in productive rearrangements about 87% or about 30% of the time, broadly matching IMGT annotations. A later analysis found that HLA-associated TCR beta chains were more clonally expanded and had lower generation probabilities than equally common non-associated chains. Most CMV-associated TCR beta chains appeared to be HLA-restricted in a later analysis, and the HLA associations seemed to be driven largely by CMV exposure. Correlated functional status among segregating V segments might reflect linkage disequilibrium, but an unknown experimental factor could not be ruled out. In vitro tests confirmed that a few of the cytomegalovirus-associated TCR beta chains recognize cytomegalovirus antigens. A later analysis found that TCR association rates varied across HLA loci, with DRB1 alleles showing the most associated TCRs and HLA-C alleles the fewest. The study listed 150 to 200 TCR beta chains as associated with cytomegalovirus. A cluster of highly shared sequence variants was judged likely to be a technical artifact of the sequencing pipeline. When HLA alleles, especially DR and DQ, strongly co-occurred, TCR associations were difficult to assign to individual alleles. A later genetic analysis reported fewer N-insertions in productive TCRs among donors in an Asian-associated ancestry cluster than the approximately 670-donor mean. The authors suggested that the approach could potentially be extended to other disease states and immunological phenotypes. Presence/absence analyses assumed roughly uniform sequencing depth across donors, an assumption that may not hold. Cytomegalovirus status was reported to be diagnosed by the classifier with high specificity and sensitivity in both the original and validation cohorts. Because counts were too low, seventeen rarely observed V segments, including chromosome 9 orphons, were excluded from the earlier analysis of around 640 of the donors. Some IMGT-functional V segments, including TRBV6-2 and TRBV6-3, could not be distinguished by the 87-base-pair reads and were therefore excluded. CMV serostatus was the only immune exposure information available for the cohort. A later genetic analysis associated a missense DCLRE1C variant with V-gene and J-gene trimming of TCR beta chains, and an independent cohort replicated the association. HLA typing was unavailable for some donors at each locus, so association tests used only the typed subset. A later analysis associated approximately 17,000 TCR beta sequences with specific HLA alleles at a false discovery rate of 0.05.

The chain is encoded by TRBV19 joined to TRBJ2-6; the D segment cannot be called with confidence. The source of this sequence is a man between 40 and 49 years old in good health and CMV-seronegative. The sequenced sample consisted of PBMCs. The CDR3 corresponds to CASSIRLNSGANVLTF. The base sequence is TGTGCCAGTAGTATCCGACTCAACTCTGGGGCCAACGTCCTGACTTTC. The CDR3 plus the reference TRBV19 and TRBJ2-6 genes for the other parts give the full variable domain: DGGITQSPKYLFRKEGQNVTLSCEQNLNHDAMYWYRQDPGQGLRLIYYSQIVNDFQKGDIAEGYSVSREKKESFPLTVTSAQKNPTAFYLCASSIRLNSGANVLTFGAGSRLTVL.